Below are 15 T cell receptor beta chains sequenced from a single sample in a study of cytomegalovirus exposure and HLA in healthy donors. Amplification used 60 Vbeta primers and 13 Jbeta primers. Generated by immunoSEQ multiplex PCR, the TCRdb table keeps only in-frame clones and is missing some. The profile shows some 77,000 clones, 70% to 85% of them singletons. The sequencing sample was made of PBMCs. The receptor source for this set is a man in his thirties or forties in good health and CMV-seronegative.

V and J are TRBV19 and TRBJ1-5; D is unresolved. With 7 bases removed from V and 3 bases from J, the gap between germline ends came to 16 bases. The CDR3 runs 15 residues. The germline CDR1 and CDR2 sequences are LNHDA and SQIVND (reference sequence). CDR3 region: CASKGKEGYNQPQHF. The CDR3 nucleotides are TGTGCCAGTAAGGGTAAGGAGGGTTACAATCAGCCCCAGCATTTT.

Comments on this clone: An end of the junction differs from the germline gene, which may be a read error. At the DNA level, this CDR3 is encoded by other sequences in the same sample as well. The chain employs TRBV28 and TRBJ2-3; tentatively, D is TRBD1 (5 bases). CDR1 and CDR2 from the germline V gene are MDHEN and SYDVKM. This CDR3 spans 14 amino acids. Here the CDR3 DNA reads TGTGCCAGCAGTTTTTCAGGGCAAGGAGATACACAGTATTTT. Amino acids: CASSFSGQGDTQYF.

This chain connects TRBV4-3 to TRBJ2-7; 8 bases are a match to TRBD1. Germline V gene data show CDR1 as LGHNA and CDR2 as YSLEER. CDR3 length: 15 residues. The V and J ends lost 3 bases and 2 bases, in that order; junction bases with no gene match: 6. This CDR3 reads CASSQDRASTYEQYF. Written as DNA, the CDR3 is TGCGCCAGCAGCCAGGACAGGGCCTCAACCTACGAGCAGTACTTC.

The CDR3 here is CATSRAGQVAEQYF. Here the CDR3 DNA reads TGTGCCACCAGCAGAGCGGGACAGGTGGCCGAGCAGTACTTC. V and J are TRBV15 and TRBJ2-7, with 8 positions matching TRBD1. Germline V gene lookup returns CDR1 LNHNV and CDR2 YYDKDF (reference sequence). This CDR3 region has 14 residues. With 1 base clipped from V and 6 bases from J, the junction kept 5 bases outside the gene matches. Variable domain in full (rest from reference TRBV15 and TRBJ2-7): DAMVIQNPRYQVTQFGKPVTLSCSQTLNHNVMYWYQQKSSQAPKLLFHYYDKDFNNEADTPDNFQSRRPNTSFCFLDIRSPGLGDTAMYLCATSRAGQVAEQYFGPGTRLTVT.

The CDR3 coding sequence is TGTGCCAGCTCACCCGAACTTACGAACACTGAAGCTTTCTTT. Amino acids: CASSPELTNTEAFF. V gene TRBV18 combines with J gene TRBJ1-1; D gene uncertain. The germline CDR1 and CDR2 sequences are KGHSH and LQKENI. The CDR3 consists of 14 residues. V lost 3 bases to trimming and J lost 1 base, with 9 bases between them.

This chain uses TRBV28 with TRBJ1-5, with D possibly TRBD1 on 6 matching bases. The germline V gene encodes CDR1 MDHEN and CDR2 SYDVKM. This CDR3 region has 13 residues. The V end lost 8 bases, the J end lost 6 bases, and 14 bases lay between the germline ends. The CDR3 protein is CASGGVAGQPQHF. The CDR3 DNA follows: TGTGCCAGCGGGGGCGTCGCAGGTCAGCCCCAGCATTTT. The full variable domain, in which reference TRBV28 and TRBJ1-5 provide the parts outside the CDR3, is DVKVTQSSRYLVKRTGEKVFLECVQDMDHENMFWYRQDPGLGLRLIYFSYDVKMKEKGDIPEGYSVSREKKERFSLILESASTNQTSMYLCASGGVAGQPQHFGDGTRLSIL.

The chain employs TRBV9 and TRBJ2-2, with a possible D match to TRBD1 (6 bases). V shed 2 bases and J shed 4 bases, with 12 bases lying between them. The CDR3 sequence is 15 residues long. Per germline, CDR1 SGDLS and CDR2 YYNGEE. CDR3 sequence reads: CASSVQGSGTGELFF. In DNA form, the CDR3 reads TGTGCCAGCAGCGTTCAGGGGTCGGGCACCGGGGAGCTGTTTTTT. Full variable domain (rest looked up from reference TRBV9 and TRBJ2-2): DSGVTQTPKHLITATGQRVTLRCSPRSGDLSVYWYQQSLDQGLQFLIQYYNGEERAKGNILERFSAQQFPDLHSELNLSSLELGDSALYFCASSVQGSGTGELFFGEGSRLTVL.

The chain carries TRBV9 and TRBJ2-5; the D gene is possibly TRBD2 (7 bases). V lost 3 bases, J lost 2 bases, and 20 bases lay in between. Germline CDR1 SGDLS, CDR2 YYNGEE. The CDR3 length is 17 residues. CDR3 region: CASSAGGGIPLQETQYF. The CDR3 region has the DNA TGTGCCAGCAGCGCTGGGGGGGGCATACCCCTACAAGAGACCCAGTACTTC.

V usage is TRBV9 and J usage is TRBJ2-2; the match to TRBD2 covers 8 bases. Germline V gene sequence: CDR1 SGDLS, CDR2 YYNGEE. The CDR3 has 14 residues. Trimming cost V 3 bases and J 4 bases; bases outside gene matches: 2. The CDR3 DNA is TGTGCCAGCAGCGCCGGGACTAGCACCGGGGAGCTGTTTTTT. Protein product: CASSAGTSTGELFF. Complete variable domain (other parts from reference TRBV9 and TRBJ2-2): DSGVTQTPKHLITATGQRVTLRCSPRSGDLSVYWYQQSLDQGLQFLIQYYNGEERAKGNILERFSAQQFPDLHSELNLSSLELGDSALYFCASSAGTSTGELFFGEGSRLTVL.

V usage is TRBV5-1 and J usage is TRBJ2-7, with a tentative D call TRBD1 (6 bases). The CDR3 contains 13 residues. CDR1 is SGHRS, CDR2 YFSETQ, per germline. V shed 2 bases and J shed 5 bases, with 11 bases lying between them. CDR3 nucleotides: TGCGCCAGCAGCTTCGGACAGACGGACGAGCAGTACTTC. Its protein product is CASSFGQTDEQYF.

The chain combines TRBV27 with TRBJ2-1; TRBD1 aligns across 11 bases. The CDR3 loop spans 15 amino acids. V shed 5 bases and J 7 bases; nucleotides not matched to a gene: 7. CDR1 and CDR2 (germline): MNHEY, SMNVEV (reference sequence). In DNA, the CDR3 is TGTGCCAGCAGTGTTGGGACAGGGGGTCGGAATGAGCAGTTCTTC. Translating gives CASSVGTGGRNEQFF.

V gene TRBV6-4 combines with J gene TRBJ2-1; 8 bases align to TRBD2. Germline V gene data show CDR1 as MRHNA and CDR2 as SNTAGT. CDR3 length: 16 residues. J lost 7 bases, V lost 4 bases, and 12 bases had no gene match. CDR3 loop: CASSVTGGGEGNEQFF. The CDR3 DNA reads as TGTGCCAGCAGTGTTACCGGGGGGGGCGAGGGAAATGAGCAGTTCTTC.

The CDR3 is CASSPRGSGATDTQYF. The CDR3 bases are TGCGCCAGCAGCCCCCGTGGTAGCGGGGCCACAGATACGCAGTATTTT. The chain is built from TRBV5-1 and TRBJ2-3; TRBD2 matches 8 bases. Germline lookup yields CDR1 SGHRS and CDR2 YFSETQ. This CDR3 has 16 amino acids. V lost 4 bases to trimming and J lost 2 bases; unmatched junction nucleotides: 9.

In its sample, this clone was seen a few times. The chain joins TRBV27 to TRBJ2-4; tentative D call: TRBD2 (5 bases). Germline assignment: CDR1 MNHEY and CDR2 SMNVEV (reference sequence). Trimming pared 7 bases from V and 0 bases from J, leaving 7 bases between. The CDR3 is 13 amino acids. CDR3: CASKEVAKNIQYF. Here the CDR3 DNA reads TGTGCCAGCAAGGAGGTAGCCAAAAACATTCAGTACTTC.

The chain is built from TRBV5-6 and TRBJ1-4; D unresolved. The CDR3 totals 13 residues. Germline V lookup: CDR1 SGHDT, CDR2 YYEEEE. V was shortened by 5 bases and J by 8 bases, with 13 bases between the two germline ends. The CDR3 spells CASSSGPAEKLFF. The CDR3 coding sequence is TGTGCCAGCAGTTCAGGCCCTGCCGAAAAACTGTTTTTT.